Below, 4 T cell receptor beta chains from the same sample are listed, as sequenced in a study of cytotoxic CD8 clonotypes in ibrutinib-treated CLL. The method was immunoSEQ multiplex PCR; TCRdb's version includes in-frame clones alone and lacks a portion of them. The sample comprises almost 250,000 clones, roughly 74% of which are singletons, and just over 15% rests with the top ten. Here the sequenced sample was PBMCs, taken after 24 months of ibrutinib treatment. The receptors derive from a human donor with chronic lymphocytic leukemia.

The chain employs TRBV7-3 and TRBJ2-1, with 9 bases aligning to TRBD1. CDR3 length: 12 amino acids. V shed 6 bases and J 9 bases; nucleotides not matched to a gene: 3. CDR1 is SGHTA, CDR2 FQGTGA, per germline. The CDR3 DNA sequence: TGTGCCAGCAGTCCGACAGGGGGTGAGCAGTTCTTC. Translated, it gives CASSPTGGEQFF.

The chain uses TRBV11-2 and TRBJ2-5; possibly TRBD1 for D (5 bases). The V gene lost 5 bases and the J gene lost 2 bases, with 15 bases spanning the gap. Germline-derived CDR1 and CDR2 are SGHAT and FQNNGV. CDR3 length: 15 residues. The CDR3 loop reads CASSPYYSGQETQYF. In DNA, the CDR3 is TGTGCCAGCAGCCCCTACTACTCAGGGCAAGAGACCCAGTACTTC.

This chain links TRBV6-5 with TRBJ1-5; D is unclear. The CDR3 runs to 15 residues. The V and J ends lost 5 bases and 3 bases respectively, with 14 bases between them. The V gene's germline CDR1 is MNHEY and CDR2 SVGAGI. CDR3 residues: CASSLSVTDNQPQHF. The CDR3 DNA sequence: TGTGCCAGCAGTCTCTCAGTAACCGACAATCAGCCCCAGCATTTT.

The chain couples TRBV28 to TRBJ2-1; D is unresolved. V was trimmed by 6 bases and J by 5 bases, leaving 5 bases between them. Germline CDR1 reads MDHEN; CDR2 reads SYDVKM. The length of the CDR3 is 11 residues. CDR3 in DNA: TGTGCCAGCAGATCTAACAATGAGCAGTTCTTC. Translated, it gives CASRSNNEQFF.